Listed below are T cell receptor beta chains from one sample, sequenced in a study of T cell changes during pregnancy in multiple sclerosis. Only in-frame clones appear in the TCRdb table, and some are missing; sequencing was by immunoSEQ multiplex PCR. The data contain more than 85,000 clones, approximately 90% of them singletons. This material consisted of peripheral blood, taken in the second trimester of pregnancy. All receptors come from a female donor with multiple sclerosis, enrolled in a pregnancy study. CDR3s include the opening cysteine and the closing phenylalanine or tryptophan. The D gene is left open where the match is weak. Part of the rows lack a size; the others show once, few, many or a class for expanded clones.

j_gene: TRBJ2-1; abundance: once; v_gene: TRBV2; d_gene: -; CDR3nt: TGTGCCAGCAGCGGGACTTCCCCCTTCTACAATGAGCAGTTCTTC; CDR3aa: CASSGTSPFYNEQFF
j_gene: TRBJ1-5; abundance: few; v_gene: TRBV4-2; d_gene: TRBD1; CDR3nt: TGTGCCAGCAGCCATGCGTCGCAGGGGGGCGGGAGCAATCAGCCCCAGCATTTT; CDR3aa: CASSHASQGGGSNQPQHF
j_gene: TRBJ1-1; abundance: -; v_gene: TRBV14; d_gene: -; CDR3nt: TGTGCCAGCAGCCAGGAAACAGTTGAAGCTTTCTTT; CDR3aa: CASSQETVEAFF
j_gene: TRBJ2-3; abundance: -; v_gene: TRBV7-3; d_gene: TRBD1; CDR3nt: TGTGCCAGCAGCTTAGGGACAGGGATCTCGGAGGGTCCAGATACGCAGTATTTT; CDR3aa: CASSLGTGISEGPDTQYF
j_gene: TRBJ2-3; abundance: -; v_gene: TRBV20-1; d_gene: -; CDR3nt: TGCAGTGCTAAGGGGTACACGCAGTATTTT; CDR3aa: CSAKGYTQYF
j_gene: TRBJ1-3; abundance: -; v_gene: TRBV11-2; d_gene: -; CDR3nt: TGTGCCAGCAGCGACCCCGGGGGGGGTGGAAACACCATATATTTT; CDR3aa: CASSDPGGGGNTIYF
j_gene: TRBJ1-4; abundance: -; v_gene: TRBV7-9; d_gene: -; CDR3nt: TGTGCCAGCGGCCAGGGTTTAAATGAAAAACTGTTTTTT; CDR3aa: CASGQGLNEKLFF
j_gene: TRBJ2-1; abundance: -; v_gene: TRBV2; d_gene: -; CDR3nt: TGTGCCAGCAGGACTCTTGAGCAGTTCTTC; CDR3aa: CASRTLEQFF
j_gene: TRBJ2-7; abundance: -; v_gene: TRBV4-1; d_gene: TRBD1; CDR3nt: TGCGCCAGCAGCCAAGTCCCCAGGGGGGAGCAGTACTTC; CDR3aa: CASSQVPRGEQYF
j_gene: TRBJ1-2; abundance: -; v_gene: TRBV19; d_gene: -; CDR3nt: TGTGCCAGTAGTATTTTGGGAGGAGGCTACACCTTC; CDR3aa: CASSILGGGYTF
j_gene: TRBJ2-5; abundance: once; v_gene: TRBV5-1; d_gene: TRBD2; CDR3nt: TGCGCCAGCAGCTTGGTGGCTAGCGGGAGGGGGTACCAAGAGACCCAGTACTTC; CDR3aa: CASSLVASGRGYQETQYF
j_gene: TRBJ2-3; abundance: -; v_gene: TRBV5-1; d_gene: TRBD1; CDR3nt: TGCGCCAGCAGCACTGAGGGATACAGGGGCCTGCTTCGCCCAGATACGCAGTATTTT; CDR3aa: CASSTEGYRGLLRPDTQYF
j_gene: TRBJ1-1; abundance: -; v_gene: TRBV4-1; d_gene: -; CDR3nt: TGCGCCAGCAGCCAAGTGAGGTCGGGGGTGAACACTGAAGCTTTCTTT; CDR3aa: CASSQVRSGVNTEAFF
j_gene: TRBJ1-5; abundance: -; v_gene: TRBV5-1; d_gene: -; CDR3nt: TGCGCCAGCAGCTTGGATGGCGCAGGGCACAATCAGCCCCAGCATTTT; CDR3aa: CASSLDGAGHNQPQHF
j_gene: TRBJ2-7; abundance: -; v_gene: TRBV6-5; d_gene: TRBD2; CDR3nt: TGTGCCAGCAGGTCACTAGCGGGAAGCTCCTACGAGCAGTACTTC; CDR3aa: CASRSLAGSSYEQYF
j_gene: TRBJ2-2; abundance: -; v_gene: TRBV5-5; d_gene: TRBD2; CDR3nt: TGTGCCAGCAGCCAAATGACTAGCGTGGACGGGGAGCTGTTTTTT; CDR3aa: CASSQMTSVDGELFF
j_gene: TRBJ1-5; abundance: -; v_gene: TRBV6-1; d_gene: -; CDR3nt: TGTGCCAGCAGTGAGGGGCAGGTCAATCAGCCCCAGCATTTT; CDR3aa: CASSEGQVNQPQHF
j_gene: TRBJ2-3; abundance: -; v_gene: TRBV7-9; d_gene: TRBD1; CDR3nt: TGTGCCAGCAGCCCCTCGGGACAGGGGGAGACGCAGTATTTT; CDR3aa: CASSPSGQGETQYF
j_gene: TRBJ1-1; abundance: -; v_gene: TRBV5-1; d_gene: -; CDR3nt: TGCGCCAGCAGCCCATGGGACTCGAGCACTGAAGCTTTCTTT; CDR3aa: CASSPWDSSTEAFF
j_gene: TRBJ1-1; abundance: -; v_gene: TRBV19; d_gene: -; CDR3nt: TGTGCCAGTAGTATTTTCGTCGGGGGGAACACTGAAGCTTTCTTT; CDR3aa: CASSIFVGGNTEAFF
j_gene: TRBJ2-7; abundance: -; v_gene: TRBV5-1; d_gene: TRBD1; CDR3nt: TGCGCCAGCAGCTTGGTGGGACAGGGGATACAAACCTACGAGCAGTACTTC; CDR3aa: CASSLVGQGIQTYEQYF